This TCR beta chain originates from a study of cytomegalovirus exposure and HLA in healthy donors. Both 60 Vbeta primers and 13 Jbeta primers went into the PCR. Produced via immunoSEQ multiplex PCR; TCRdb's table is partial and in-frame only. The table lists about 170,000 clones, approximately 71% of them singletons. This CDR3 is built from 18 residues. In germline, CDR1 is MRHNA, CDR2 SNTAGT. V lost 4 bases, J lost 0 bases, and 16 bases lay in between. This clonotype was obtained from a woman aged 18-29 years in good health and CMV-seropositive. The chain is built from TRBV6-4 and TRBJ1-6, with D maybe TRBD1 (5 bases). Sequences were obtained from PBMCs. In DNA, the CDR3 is TGTGCCAGCAGTGCCGGGGGAGGGGTTAGCTCCTATAATTCACCCCTCCACTTT. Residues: CASSAGGGVSSYNSPLHF.